The 17 T cell receptor beta chains below were found in one sample sequenced in a study of cytomegalovirus exposure and HLA in healthy donors. This PCR relied on a set of 60 Vbeta primers and 13 Jbeta primers. Repertoires were generated with immunoSEQ multiplex PCR, while TCRdb's copy carries only in-frame clones and drops some. The sample holds roughly 200,000 clones, more than 65% seen once. The sample comprised PBMCs. All receptors come from a woman aged 25 to 45 in good health and CMV-seronegative.

A remark on this clone: At the DNA level, this CDR3 is encoded by other sequences in the same sample as well. The CDR3, as DNA: TGTGCCTGGAGTGTAAATCCGGAGATAGAAGCTTTCTTT. This translates into CAWSVNPEIEAFF. The chain employs TRBV30 and TRBJ1-1; D not certain. CDR3 length equals 13 residues. Trimming cost V 0 bases and J 8 bases, with 13 bases left between them. Per germline, CDR1 GTSNPN and CDR2 SVGIG (reference sequence).

Concerning this clone itself: The sample holds other DNA sequences that translate to the same CDR3. The chain couples TRBV7-3 to TRBJ2-5; TRBD1 aligns across 9 bases. Trimming at V came to 4 bases and at J to 4 bases, leaving 1 base not matched to a gene. Germline V CDR1 and CDR2: SGHTA, FQGTGA. The CDR3 has 13 amino acids. CDR3 in DNA: TGTGCCAGCAGCTCGGGACAGGGAGAGACCCAGTACTTC. This codes for CASSSGQGETQYF.

V and J are TRBV7-9 and TRBJ2-7; 7 nucleotides match TRBD1. Per germline, CDR1 SEHNR and CDR2 FQNEAQ (reference sequence). Trimming took 2 bases from V and 2 from J; bases not matched to a gene: 15. The CDR3 consists of 18 residues. CDR3 amino acids: CASSLRGPTGTAAYEQYF. Here the CDR3 DNA reads TGTGCCAGCAGCTTACGGGGCCCAACCGGGACAGCAGCCTACGAGCAGTACTTC.

V and J are TRBV11-2 and TRBJ2-5; 8 positions match TRBD2. The CDR3 consists of 17 residues. Trimming at V came to 1 base and at J to 4 bases, leaving 11 bases not matched to a gene. Germline V gene data show CDR1 as SGHAT and CDR2 as FQNNGV. In nucleotides, the CDR3 is TGTGCCAGCAGCTTAGTCCTCCCGGGAGGGTTAGGAGAGACCCAGTACTTC. Protein: CASSLVLPGGLGETQYF.

This clone was observed at least ten times. The V call is TRBV6-1, the J call TRBJ2-2, with 7 nucleotides matching TRBD1. Per germline, CDR1 MNHNS and CDR2 SASEGT. Losses at the gene ends were 1 base for V and 4 bases for J; bases not matched to a gene: 3. The length of the CDR3 is 15 residues. CDR3 loop: CASSEEGAGTGELFF. DNA of the CDR3: TGTGCCAGCAGTGAAGAGGGGGCGGGCACCGGGGAGCTGTTTTTT.

The chain carries TRBV7-6 and TRBJ1-1, with D perhaps TRBD1 (5 bases). The V gene lost 5 bases and the J gene lost 4 bases, with 11 bases spanning the gap. The CDR3 totals 13 residues. The germline V gene has CDR1 SGHVS and CDR2 FNYEAQ. The CDR3 loop reads CASSHRGSTEAFF. The CDR3 nucleotides are TGTGCCAGCAGCCATCGGGGGAGCACTGAAGCTTTCTTT.

This clone was seen just once. The chain joins TRBV27 to TRBJ2-2, with 11 bases that match TRBD2. The CDR3 spans 20 residues. After removal of 0 bases from V and 3 bases from J, the junction contained 12 bases not matched to a gene. Looked up from germline, CDR1 is MNHEY and CDR2 is SMNVEV (reference sequence). CDR3 DNA: TGTGCCAGCAGTTTATCGCGAGCCCTGACTAGCGGGGAGTACACCGGGGAGCTGTTTTTT. Its translation: CASSLSRALTSGEYTGELFF.

This clone has only a few counts. The genes are TRBV6-5 and TRBJ2-3; TRBD1 aligns across 8 bases. The germline V gene has CDR1 MNHEY and CDR2 SVGAGI. This CDR3 contains 15 residues. The V and J ends lost 6 bases and 0 bases, in that order; junction bases with no gene match: 5. The CDR3 sequence: CASSRQGTSTDTQYF. DNA for the CDR3: TGTGCCAGCAGCCGACAGGGGACTAGCACAGATACGCAGTATTTT.

The rearrangement joins TRBV15 to TRBJ1-1; 8 nucleotides align to TRBD1. The ends lost 1 base at V and 1 base at J; junction bases unmatched: 8. The CDR3 loop spans 17 amino acids. Germline CDR1 is LNHNV and CDR2 is YYDKDF (reference sequence). CDR3 DNA: TGTGCCACCAGCAGAGCCTCGTCCGGGACAGGGAACACTGAAGCTTTCTTT. Translation: CATSRASSGTGNTEAFF.

The V and J genes are TRBV6-5 and TRBJ2-5, with D maybe TRBD1 (6 bases). V was trimmed by 6 bases and J by 7 bases, leaving 21 bases between them. CDR1 MNHEY and CDR2 SVGAGI come from the germline V gene. The length of the CDR3 is 15 residues. The CDR3 protein is CASSLGDNVQGTQYF. Here the CDR3 DNA reads TGTGCCAGCAGCCTCGGGGACAACGTGCAGGGGACCCAGTACTTC.

V gene TRBV5-6 combines with J gene TRBJ1-2; 7 bases agree with TRBD1. The CDR3 consists of 15 residues. V lost 6 bases, J lost 2 bases, and 10 bases stayed unmatched. Looked up from germline, CDR1 is SGHDT and CDR2 is YYEEEE. CDR3 sequence: CASNPRAQGNYGYTF. The CDR3 DNA sequence: TGTGCCAGCAACCCAAGGGCACAGGGGAACTATGGCTACACCTTC.

This clone is a singleton in its sample. The J gene is TRBJ1-1, the V gene TRBV14; 9 positions match TRBD1. The CDR3 is 16 residues long. Losses at the gene ends were 0 bases for V and 4 bases for J; bases not matched to a gene: 6. Germline V lookup: CDR1 SGHDN, CDR2 FVKESK. CDR3 in DNA: TGTGCCAGCAGCCAAGATCAGACAGGGGGTACCACTGAAGCTTTCTTT. Its translation is CASSQDQTGGTTEAFF. Using reference TRBV14 and TRBJ1-1 for the parts outside the CDR3, the full variable domain is EAGVTQFPSHSVIEKGQTVTLRCDPISGHDNLYWYRRVMGKEIKFLLHFVKESKQDESGMPNNRFLAERTGGTYSTLKVQPAELEDSGVYFCASSQDQTGGTTEAFFGQGTRLTVV.

This chain links TRBV5-1 with TRBJ1-1; 9 nucleotides agree with TRBD1. Germline loops: CDR1 SGHRS, CDR2 YFSETQ. This CDR3 region has 15 residues. V dropped 4 bases and J dropped 5; count of bases not matched to a gene: 9. This CDR3 reads CASSIHRDRATEAFF. CDR3 bases: TGCGCCAGCAGCATTCACCGGGACAGGGCGACTGAAGCTTTCTTT.

The rearrangement joins TRBV7-8 to TRBJ2-7, with D perhaps TRBD1 (7 bases). V dropped 5 bases and J dropped 6 bases, with 20 bases sitting between them. The CDR3 has 15 amino acids. In germline, CDR1 is SGHVS, CDR2 FQNEAQ. The CDR3 coding sequence is TGTGCCAGCAGCCCAGGGAGGACAGGTTTAGGCGAGCAGTACTTC. Its translation is CASSPGRTGLGEQYF.

The chain combines TRBV18 with TRBJ2-5; 13 positions agree with TRBD2. The CDR3 covers 17 residues. CDR1 is KGHSH and CDR2 is LQKENI in the germline V gene. J was trimmed by 3 bases and V by 0 bases; bases with no gene match: 4. The DNA of the CDR3 is TGTGCCAGCTCACCACCGGGACTAGCGGGACTCAAAGAGACCCAGTACTTC. Protein sequence: CASSPPGLAGLKETQYF.

The chain carries TRBV18 and TRBJ1-1; D is ambiguous. Germline loops: CDR1 KGHSH, CDR2 LQKENI. The length of the CDR3 is 14 residues. Trimming pared 2 bases from V and 3 bases from J, leaving 10 bases between. CDR3: CASSPEQRDTEAFF. The CDR3 coding sequence is TGTGCCAGCTCACCAGAGCAGAGGGACACTGAAGCTTTCTTT.

V and J are TRBV2 and TRBJ2-4; perhaps TRBD1 as D (6 bases). Per germline, CDR1 SNHLY and CDR2 FYNNEI. Between the trimmed V and J ends, which lost 2 bases and 0 bases, there was a span of 17 bases. CDR3 size: 18 residues. The chain's CDR3 is CASSESQGLVLAKNIQYF. CDR3 coding DNA: TGTGCCAGCAGTGAATCACAGGGCCTGGTGTTAGCCAAAAACATTCAGTACTTC.